Following are 28 T cell receptor beta chains from one sample sequenced in a study of memory CD4+ T cells and cytomegalovirus serostatus. The assay was immunoSEQ multiplex PCR, and TCRdb's table has in-frame clones only and misses some. Among tens of thousands of clones listed, roughly 77% were seen once. Single viable CD3+CD4+CD8-CD45RO+ cells were sorted as the memory CD4+ T cells. The sequenced material came from memory CD4+ T cells from blood. All receptors come from an adult in good health and CMV-seronegative.

This CDR3 reads CASSVVQGGQETQYF. CDR3 sequence (DNA): TGTGCCAGCAGCGTAGTGCAGGGAGGACAGGAGACCCAGTACTTC. V is TRBV9 and J is TRBJ2-5, with D possibly called TRBD1 or TRBD2 (6 bases each). Per germline, CDR1 SGDLS and CDR2 YYNGEE. With 0 bases removed from V and 5 bases from J, the gap between germline ends came to 14 bases. This CDR3 spans 15 amino acids. The full variable domain, completed using reference TRBV9 and TRBJ2-5, is DSGVTQTPKHLITATGQRVTLRCSPRSGDLSVYWYQQSLDQGLQFLIQYYNGEERAKGNILERFSAQQFPDLHSELNLSSLELGDSALYFCASSVVQGGQETQYFGPGTRLLVL.

This clone occurred once. The chain couples TRBV5-1 to TRBJ2-4; 10 bases agree with TRBD2. This CDR3 contains 15 residues. Germline V gene lookup returns CDR1 SGHRS and CDR2 YFSETQ. The J segment lost 4 bases and the V segment lost 4 bases, leaving 5 bases of the junction unmatched. CDR3 nucleotide sequence: TGCGCCAGCAGCGTACCTAGCGGGAGTAAAAACATTCAGTACTTC. Encoded protein: CASSVPSGSKNIQYF.

This chain uses TRBV6-1 with TRBJ2-2, with 7 bases aligning to TRBD1. Germline trimming cut 7 bases from V and 2 bases from J; bases unmatched to any gene: 1. The germline gives CDR1 MNHNS, CDR2 SASEGT. The CDR3 runs 13 residues. CDR3 nucleotides: TGTGCCAGCAAAGGGGGCAACACCGGGGAGCTGTTTTTT. Protein sequence: CASKGGNTGELFF.

J is TRBJ1-2 and V is TRBV5-5; no clear D. This CDR3 has 13 residues. V was clipped by 4 bases and J by 7 bases, with 14 bases between them. CDR1 is SGHKS and CDR2 is YYEKEE in the germline V gene (reference sequence). This CDR3 is CASSVGEGSGYTF. The CDR3 DNA reads TGTGCCAGCAGCGTCGGGGAGGGCAGTGGCTACACCTTC.

The genes are TRBV5-6 and TRBJ2-1, with a possible D match to TRBD2 (6 bases). CDR3 length equals 16 residues. Trimming left V 4 bases short and J 0 bases short, with 14 bases between. Germline V lookup: CDR1 SGHDT, CDR2 YYEEEE. The CDR3 region has the DNA TGTGCCAGCAGCCGGAGGGGCAAGAGCTCCTACAATGAGCAGTTCTTC. Protein product: CASSRRGKSSYNEQFF.

The chain has TRBV7-3 and TRBJ1-5, with D unresolved. CDR1 is SGHTA, CDR2 FQGTGA, per germline. Trimming removed 5 bases at V and 3 bases at J, with 8 bases between. This CDR3 spans 13 amino acids. The CDR3 sequence is CASSQAHNQPQHF. The CDR3 nucleotides read TGTGCCAGCAGCCAGGCGCACAATCAGCCCCAGCATTTT.

This clone was detected a few times. The chain combines TRBV6-1 with TRBJ2-1; tentative D call: TRBD2 (6 bases). The V end was cut by 4 bases, the J end by 7 bases, with 17 bases between. The CDR3 totals 15 residues. CDR1 and CDR2 from the germline V gene are MNHNS and SASEGT. The CDR3 sequence: CASSGAGLSLNEQFF. CDR3 bases: TGTGCCAGCAGTGGGGCGGGGCTGAGTTTGAATGAGCAGTTCTTC.

V and J are TRBV5-1 and TRBJ2-1, with 13 bases fitting TRBD2. This CDR3 comprises 18 residues. Germline V gives CDR1 SGHRS, CDR2 YFSETQ. V lost 3 bases, J lost 7 bases, and 13 bases stayed unmatched. Here the CDR3 DNA reads TGCGCCAGCAGCTGGACAATATCCGGGACTAGCGGGAAAAATGAGCAGTTCTTC. It yields the protein CASSWTISGTSGKNEQFF.

This sequence joins TRBV27 and TRBJ2-5, with D maybe TRBD1 (6 bases). CDR3 size: 16 residues. V gave up 0 bases and J gave up 6 bases, with 17 bases separating them. Germline V gene lookup returns CDR1 MNHEY and CDR2 SMNVEV (reference sequence). CDR3 in DNA: TGTGCCAGCAGTTTATCGGGGGCAGGGTATTGGCAGACCCAGTACTTC. Its translation is CASSLSGAGYWQTQYF.

The gene calls are TRBV2 and TRBJ2-1; 10 bases line up with TRBD2. This CDR3 is 14 amino acids long. The germline V gene encodes CDR1 SNHLY and CDR2 FYNNEI. Trimming at V came to 5 bases and at J to 3 bases, leaving 1 base not matched to a gene. The CDR3 region has the DNA TGTGCCAGCAGTATAGCGGGAGGCTACAATGAGCAGTTCTTC. The encoded protein is CASSIAGGYNEQFF.

The chain recombines TRBV7-9 with TRBJ2-7, with a possible D match to TRBD2 (7 bases). The germline gives CDR1 SEHNR, CDR2 FQNEAQ (reference sequence). This CDR3 has 14 residues. Trimming took 2 bases from V and 5 from J, leaving 13 bases between them. The CDR3 protein is CASSLRGGLDEQYF. In DNA, the CDR3 is TGTGCCAGCAGCTTAAGGGGGGGTCTCGACGAGCAGTACTTC.

This chain links TRBV30 with TRBJ2-7; 9 positions match TRBD2. The CDR3 consists of 15 residues. V was pared by 3 bases and J by 4 bases, with 10 bases of the junction left unmatched. Germline-derived CDR1 and CDR2 are GTSNPN and SVGIG (reference sequence). The CDR3 spells CAWSDVAGDPYEQYF. CDR3 DNA: TGTGCCTGGAGCGACGTAGCGGGAGACCCTTACGAGCAGTACTTC.

The chain uses TRBV18 and TRBJ2-3; 8 nucleotides agree with TRBD2. Trimming took 5 bases from V and 6 from J; bases not matched to a gene: 10. This CDR3 has 15 residues. Looked up from germline, CDR1 is KGHSH and CDR2 is LQKENI. The CDR3 loop reads CASSEAGEDMDTQYF. CDR3 nucleotides: TGTGCCAGCTCAGAAGCGGGAGAAGATATGGATACGCAGTATTTT.

The chain combines TRBV6-5 with TRBJ1-2; 10 bases map to TRBD1. CDR1 MNHEY and CDR2 SVGAGI come from the germline V gene. CDR3 length: 13 residues. With 5 bases clipped from V and 3 bases from J, the junction kept 0 bases outside the gene matches. Written as DNA, the CDR3 is TGTGCCAGCAGTGGACAGGGGGACTATGGCTACACCTTC. It codes for CASSGQGDYGYTF.

Worth noting for this clone: Sequence at one end of the junction differs from germline and may be a read error. The same CDR3 arises from other DNA sequences in this sample as well. The genes are TRBV10-1 and TRBJ1-1; 9 bases line up with TRBD1. Per the germline V gene, CDR1 is WNHNN and CDR2 is SYGVQD (reference sequence). The CDR3 sequence is 14 residues long. The CDR3 coding sequence is TGCGCCAGCAGTCCCGGGACAGGGAACACTGAAGCCTTCTTT. Protein product: CASSPGTGNTEAFF.

V and J are TRBV5-1 and TRBJ1-1, with D perhaps matching TRBD1 (5 bases). Germline V gene lookup returns CDR1 SGHRS and CDR2 YFSETQ. Trimming stripped 1 base from V and 4 bases from J, with 14 bases between. The CDR3 extends over 15 amino acids. CDR3 residues: CASSLWGGEGTEAFF. CDR3 nucleotide sequence: TGCGCCAGCAGCTTGTGGGGCGGGGAGGGCACTGAAGCTTTCTTT. Full variable domain (rest looked up from reference TRBV5-1 and TRBJ1-1): KAGVTQTPRYLIKTRGQQVTLSCSPISGHRSVSWYQQTPGQGLQFLFEYFSETQRNKGNFPGRFSGRQFSNSRSEMNVSTLELGDSALYLCASSLWGGEGTEAFFGQGTRLTVV.

This chain joins TRBV7-2 and TRBJ2-2; TRBD2 aligns across 10 bases. This CDR3 has 19 residues. Unmatched junction bases numbered 10, after V lost 1 base and J lost 2 bases. The germline gives CDR1 SGHTA, CDR2 FQGNSA. The CDR3 DNA is TGTGCCAGCAGCTTAGTTCTACTAGCGGGGATACGAAACACCGGGGAGCTGTTTTTT. Protein sequence: CASSLVLLAGIRNTGELFF.

The chain employs TRBV6-6 and TRBJ2-1; a possible D gene is TRBD1 (6 bases). CDR1 and CDR2 (germline): MNHNY, SVGAGI (reference sequence). The CDR3 covers 14 residues. V lost 0 bases, J lost 7 bases, and 10 bases lay in between. As DNA, the CDR3 is TGTGCCAGCAGTTACTCGACAGGTCAGAATGAGCAGTTCTTC. Residues: CASSYSTGQNEQFF.

This clone has a handful of counts. This chain uses TRBV7-9 with TRBJ1-1; D call uncertain. Germline CDR1 SEHNR, CDR2 FQNEAQ (reference sequence). The V end lost 4 bases, the J end lost 5 bases, and 11 bases lay between the germline ends. The CDR3 spans 13 residues. DNA for the CDR3: TGTGCCAGCAGCTATCCGGGAGGTACTGAAGCTTTCTTT. Translation gives CASSYPGGTEAFF.

The chain joins TRBV19 to TRBJ2-4, with 8 nucleotides matching TRBD1. The germline V gene has CDR1 LNHDA and CDR2 SQIVND (reference sequence). V gave up 5 bases and J gave up 6 bases; unmatched junction bases: 15. This CDR3 has 17 amino acids. This CDR3 reads CASSLVLRQGIGNIQYF. In DNA, the CDR3 is TGTGCCAGTAGTCTTGTTTTGAGACAGGGGATTGGAAACATTCAGTACTTC. Full variable domain (remainder filled in from reference TRBV19 and TRBJ2-4): DGGITQSPKYLFRKEGQNVTLSCEQNLNHDAMYWYRQDPGQGLRLIYYSQIVNDFQKGDIAEGYSVSREKKESFPLTVTSAQKNPTAFYLCASSLVLRQGIGNIQYFGAGTRLSVL.

The chain uses TRBV5-1 and TRBJ1-3; D is unclear. CDR3 length equals 16 residues. CDR1 is SGHRS and CDR2 is YFSETQ in the germline V gene. The V and J ends lost 5 bases and 2 bases respectively, with 17 bases between them. CDR3: CASSGIGDGPGNTIYF. DNA of the CDR3: TGCGCCAGCAGTGGGATTGGCGACGGCCCTGGAAACACCATATATTTT.

J is TRBJ2-7 and V is TRBV7-9; 8 bases fit TRBD2. The CDR3 has 17 amino acids. J was trimmed by 0 bases and V by 4 bases; bases with no gene match: 11. Per germline, CDR1 SEHNR and CDR2 FQNEAQ (reference sequence). The CDR3 DNA reads as TGTGCCAGCAGCTACCGGACTAGCTCCTTGGTCTCCTACGAGCAGTACTTC. The encoded protein is CASSYRTSSLVSYEQYF.

The chain combines TRBV19 with TRBJ1-3; D may be TRBD1 (5 bases). This CDR3 is 15 amino acids long. Looked up from germline, CDR1 is LNHDA and CDR2 is SQIVND (reference sequence). Trimming left V 6 bases short and J 0 bases short, with 12 bases between. The CDR3 sequence is CASRVDRSSGNTIYF. Written as DNA, the CDR3 is TGTGCCAGTAGAGTTGACAGAAGCTCTGGAAACACCATATATTTT. Variable domain in full (rest from reference TRBV19 and TRBJ1-3): DGGITQSPKYLFRKEGQNVTLSCEQNLNHDAMYWYRQDPGQGLRLIYYSQIVNDFQKGDIAEGYSVSREKKESFPLTVTSAQKNPTAFYLCASRVDRSSGNTIYFGEGSWLTVV.

This clone was detected a few times. The V call is TRBV10-3, the J call TRBJ2-3, with unresolved D. V shed 2 bases and J shed 2 bases, with 8 bases lying between them. The CDR3 totals 14 residues. Germline V lookup: CDR1 ENHRY, CDR2 SYGVKD. CDR3 in amino acids: CAISEGGNTDTQYF. As DNA, the CDR3 is TGTGCCATCAGTGAGGGTGGGAACACAGATACGCAGTATTTT.

This chain connects TRBV5-1 to TRBJ2-7, with a weak D call TRBD2 (6 bases). Per germline, CDR1 SGHRS and CDR2 YFSETQ. V was pared by 0 bases and J by 4 bases, with 14 bases between. The CDR3 loop spans 15 amino acids. CDR3 sequence reads: CASSLAAARGYEQYF. For the CDR3, the DNA is TGCGCCAGCAGCTTGGCCGCCGCTCGGGGGTACGAGCAGTACTTC.

This chain uses TRBV6-6 with TRBJ2-7; D gene ambiguous. The CDR3 runs 11 residues. Germline CDR1 and CDR2: MNHNY and SVGAGI (reference sequence). The ends were cut back, 6 bases at V and 4 bases at J, with 7 bases in the middle. CDR3 amino acids: CASSSRYEQYF. For the CDR3, the DNA is TGTGCCAGCAGCAGCCGGTACGAGCAGTACTTC.

The CDR3 bases are TGTGCCAGCAGTTACTCGATTACCAGCGATCAGCCCCAGCATTTT. It specifies CASSYSITSDQPQHF. This chain connects TRBV6-5 to TRBJ1-5; D remains ambiguous. The CDR3 is made up of 15 amino acids. Per the germline V gene, CDR1 is MNHEY and CDR2 is SVGAGI. Trimming took 0 bases from V and 5 from J, leaving 11 bases between them.

The genes are TRBV7-2 and TRBJ2-7; 8 bases match TRBD2. The ends lost 5 bases at V and 3 bases at J; junction bases unmatched: 15. Germline V gene sequence: CDR1 SGHTA, CDR2 FQGNSA. This CDR3 has 17 amino acids. The DNA for the CDR3 is TGTGCCAGCAGCCAGCTTCGAACAGCGGGAGCTCTCTACGAGCAGTACTTC. Translating it yields CASSQLRTAGALYEQYF.